These T cell receptor beta chains were read from a single sample in a study of T-cell reconstitution after alpha-beta-depleted transplantation in children. TCRdb re-analysed the PCR reads in MiXCR, keeping a single row per CDR3 protein. The sample consists of approximately 400,000 distinct CDR3 sequences, approximately 10% of them appearing once. The sequences come from PBMCs from the stem cell graft donor, collected from the stem cell graft. The origin of the receptors is a human donor who donated a stem cell graft to a child with acute myeloid leukemia. The CDR3 runs from the conserved cysteine through the conserved F or W. The D gene is left open where the match is weak. Not all rows give a size; the values are once, few, many and, for expanded clones, a class.

j_gene	v_gene	d_gene	abundance	CDR3nt	CDR3aa
TRBJ1-6	TRBV7-2	-	-	TGTGCCAGCAGCTTAGGACACTTTAATTCACCCCTCCACTTT	CASSLGHFNSPLHF
TRBJ1-2	TRBV10-2	-	-	TGCGCCAGCAGATCCAGTCCGGGGGGGAACTATGGCTACACCTTC	CASRSSPGGNYGYTF
TRBJ2-4	TRBV29-1	-	few	TGCAGCGTTGATGGGGGTAACATTCAGTACTTC	CSVDGGNIQYF
TRBJ1-6	TRBV27	-	few	TGTGCCAGCAGTTCATTGGGCCGGTGGAATAATTCACCCCTCCACTTT	CASSSLGRWNNSPLHF
TRBJ2-4	TRBV5-1	TRBD1	few	TGCGCCAGCAGCTCGGGGACAGCCGATCTAGCCAAAAACATTCAGTACTTC	CASSSGTADLAKNIQYF
TRBJ1-1	TRBV12-3/TRBV12-4	-	-	TGTGCCAGCAGTTTTTCAATGACTAACACTGAAGCTTTCTTT	CASSFSMTNTEAFF
TRBJ2-5	TRBV25-1	-	-	TGTGCCAGCAGTGTCTCCCGGGACTTCGTAAACGAGGAGACCCAGTACTTC	CASSVSRDFVNEETQYF
TRBJ1-5	TRBV2	TRBD1	few	TGTGCCAGCAGTGATACAGGGGTCAATCAGCCCCAGCATTTT	CASSDTGVNQPQHF
TRBJ2-2	TRBV29-1	-	few	TGCAGCGTTGGCTCTGGGGGCGGGGAGCTGTTTTTT	CSVGSGGGELFF
TRBJ1-6	TRBV5-1	-	few	TGCGCCAGCAGGAGGACAGAGAACTCACCCCTCCACTTT	CASRRTENSPLHF
TRBJ2-1	TRBV7-6	-	few	TGTGCCAGCAGCTTAAGGGCCCAGATGGATGAGCAGTTCTTC	CASSLRAQMDEQFF
TRBJ1-2	TRBV6-5	TRBD1	-	TGTGCCAGCAGTTACGACAGGGACTATGGCTACACCTTC	CASSYDRDYGYTF
TRBJ1-2	TRBV3-1	TRBD1	few	TGTGCCAGCAGCCCCGCCAGGGGGCAGAGTTATGGCTACACCTTC	CASSPARGQSYGYTF
TRBJ1-1	TRBV7-6	-	-	TGTGCCAGCAGCTTACTCCGGCACGGTGAAGCTTTCTTT	CASSLLRHGEAFF
TRBJ2-3	TRBV7-8	TRBD2	-	TGTGCCAGCAGCTTGGGACTAGCGGGAGTAGGAGATACGCAGTATTTT	CASSLGLAGVGDTQYF
TRBJ2-3	TRBV4-2	TRBD2	few	TGTGCCAGCAGCCAAGTCCGGAGGGGCGCGGGGGGCTACACAGATACGCAGTATTTT	CASSQVRRGAGGYTDTQYF
TRBJ1-2	TRBV20-1	TRBD1	-	TGCAGTGTTTTTTTCCTGGGACAGGGGATGTATGGCTACACCTTC	CSVFFLGQGMYGYTF
TRBJ2-7	TRBV6-2/TRBV6-3	-	few	TGTGCCAGCAGTTACTCCCCCGGAGTATCCGAGCAGTACTTC	CASSYSPGVSEQYF
TRBJ1-1	TRBV25-1	-	few	TGTGCCAGCAGCAGGGGAGGAGTGCATGAAGCTTTCTTT	CASSRGGVHEAFF
TRBJ1-4	TRBV3-1	TRBD1	-	TGTGCCAGCACGACGACAGGGTGGGATGAAAAACTGTTTTTT	CASTTTGWDEKLFF
TRBJ2-1	TRBV7-2	TRBD2	-	TGTGCCAGCAGCTTAGCGGGGGGGGACCGTTTGAAGTTCTTC	CASSLAGGDRLKFF
TRBJ2-2	TRBV5-1	-	many	TGCGCCAGCAGCTCGGCGGGAAGGGGGAACACCGGGGAGCTGTTTTTT	CASSSAGRGNTGELFF
TRBJ2-1	TRBV20-1	TRBD2	few	TGCAGTGCTAGGAAGGTAGCGGGAGGCTATGAGCAGTTCTTC	CSARKVAGGYEQFF
TRBJ2-7	TRBV20-1	TRBD2	-	TGCAGTGCGGGGGGGAGGGGTAGAACCTACGAGCAGTACTTC	CSAGGRGRTYEQYF
TRBJ2-1	TRBV12-3/TRBV12-4	TRBD1	few	TGTGCCAGCAACCAGGGGGACGCCTACAATGAGCAGTTCTTC	CASNQGDAYNEQFF
TRBJ2-4	TRBV11-2	-	-	TGTGCCAGCAGCTTAGATCGGTACATTCAGTACTTC	CASSLDRYIQYF
TRBJ2-5	TRBV5-1	-	many	TGCGCCAGCAGCTTTCAATCGCAAGAGACCCAGTACTTC	CASSFQSQETQYF
TRBJ2-6	TRBV4-2	-	-	TGTGCCAGCAGCCAAGAGACCCCTAGAGCCAACGTCCTGACTTTC	CASSQETPRANVLTF
TRBJ1-1	TRBV18	-	-	TGTGCCAGCTCACCCCAACCTGGGGACACTGAAGCTTTCTTT	CASSPQPGDTEAFF
TRBJ1-1	TRBV5-4	-	many	TGTGCCAGCAGCTTTCGTATGGGTTCGAACACTGAAGCTTTCTTT	CASSFRMGSNTEAFF
TRBJ2-1	TRBV20-1	-	many	TGCAGTGCTAGTGTCCTCGGGGGCTATGAGCAGTTCTTC	CSASVLGGYEQFF
TRBJ1-1	TRBV27	-	-	TGTGCCAGCAGTTTACGACAGAGTATTGAAGCTTTCTTT	CASSLRQSIEAFF
TRBJ2-3	TRBV9	TRBD2	-	TGTGCCAGCAGCACCCCCCAGACTAGCGGAGGAGATACGCAGTATTTT	CASSTPQTSGGDTQYF
TRBJ2-2	TRBV11-2	-	-	TGTGCCAGCAGCCCTAGGGTCGGGGAGCTGTTTTTT	CASSPRVGELFF
TRBJ1-4	TRBV30	-	-	TGTGCCTGGAGTACAGGGTTGAGATCAGGAACTAATGAAAAACTGTTTTTT	CAWSTGLRSGTNEKLFF
TRBJ1-4	TRBV5-1	-	few	TGCGCCAGCAGCCCCGTGGGGCCCAATAATGAAAAACTGTTTTTT	CASSPVGPNNEKLFF
TRBJ1-2	TRBV20-1	TRBD1	few	TGCAGTGCTAACTACGGACAGGGGGCTTATGGCTACACCTTC	CSANYGQGAYGYTF
TRBJ1-4	TRBV30	-	few	TGTGCCTGGAGTATTATCGAGGGAACTAATGAAAAACTGTTTTTT	CAWSIIEGTNEKLFF
TRBJ2-1	TRBV6-5	TRBD1	few	TGTGCCAGCAGTTCCGACAGGGGATACAATGAGCAGTTCTTC	CASSSDRGYNEQFF
TRBJ2-5	TRBV20-1	-	-	TGCAGTGCTAGGACCAGGGGACTAGAGACCCAGTACTTC	CSARTRGLETQYF
TRBJ1-2	TRBV5-1	-	many	TGCGCCAGCAAGGAACCCCCTAGCAGGGATAACTATGGCTACACCTTC	CASKEPPSRDNYGYTF
TRBJ2-5	TRBV20-1	TRBD2	many	TGCAGTGCTAGAGCACTAGCGGGACGGCAAGAGACCCAGTACTTC	CSARALAGRQETQYF
TRBJ2-1	TRBV5-6	-	-	TGTGCCAGCAACTCCGACCTAGAGTCGACGGATCAGCAGTTCTTC	CASNSDLESTDQQFF
TRBJ2-7	TRBV25-1	TRBD1	few	TGTGCCAGCAGTGAACGGACGCCGGGACAGGGGGCCAGCGGGAGCCAATACGAGCAGTACTTC	CASSERTPGQGASGSQYEQYF
TRBJ2-5	TRBV6-2/TRBV6-3	TRBD2	-	TGTGCCACCAGGCCGGCGGGGGGAGAGACCCAGTACTTC	CATRPAGGETQYF
TRBJ1-1	TRBV11-2	TRBD1	few	TGTGCCAGCAGCTTGTGGTTTGACCGGGACAGGGAGAACACTGAAGCTTTCTTT	CASSLWFDRDRENTEAFF
TRBJ2-4	TRBV7-2	-	few	TGTGCCAGCAGCTCCCCGAACAAAAACATTCAGTACTTC	CASSSPNKNIQYF